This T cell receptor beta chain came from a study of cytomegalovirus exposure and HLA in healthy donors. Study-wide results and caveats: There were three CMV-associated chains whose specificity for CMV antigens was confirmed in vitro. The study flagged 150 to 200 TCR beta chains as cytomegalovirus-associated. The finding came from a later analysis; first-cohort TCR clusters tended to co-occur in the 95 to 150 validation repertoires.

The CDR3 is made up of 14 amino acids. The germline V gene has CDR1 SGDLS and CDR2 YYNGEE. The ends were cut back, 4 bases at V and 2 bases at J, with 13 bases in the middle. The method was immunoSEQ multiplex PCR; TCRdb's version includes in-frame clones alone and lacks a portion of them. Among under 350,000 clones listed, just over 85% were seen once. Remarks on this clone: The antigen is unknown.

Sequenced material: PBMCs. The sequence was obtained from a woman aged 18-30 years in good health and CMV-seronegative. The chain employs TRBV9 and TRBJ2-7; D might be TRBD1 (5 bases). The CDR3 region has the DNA TGTGCCAGCAGCCCCCGGACACCCGCCTACGAGCAGTACTTC. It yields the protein CASSPRTPAYEQYF.